The 26 T cell receptor beta chains below were found in one sample sequenced in a study of blood T cell repertoires in COVID-19 (dated by TCRdb to the early 2020s). The library relied on the immunoSEQ multiplex PCR assay. TCRdb obtained this table from immuneACCESS and retained in-frame rearrangements with V and J assigned. These tables miss some clones; where compared with another copy, unresolved V genes account for less than half of the shortfall, and the remainder is unexplained. Across this sample there are a few hundred thousand clones, with around 89% seen only once. Of the sample, about 0.99% is held by the ten largest clones. The sequenced sample was peripheral blood. Source of these receptors: a middle-aged woman who had recovered from COVID-19.

The chain uses TRBV6-5 and TRBJ2-5; a possible D gene is TRBD1 (6 bases). V lost 0 bases and J 9 bases, leaving 20 bases between the germline ends. Germline values: CDR1 MNHEY, CDR2 SVGAGI. This CDR3 region has 16 residues. In DNA form, the CDR3 reads TGTGCCAGCAGTTACTCCGCCCCGGACCCCTCAGGGGCCCAGTACTTC. It yields the protein CASSYSAPDPSGAQYF.

This clone was observed once. The chain has TRBV24-1 and TRBJ2-6; D gene unclear. Between the trimmed V and J ends, which lost 1 base and 3 bases, there was a span of 6 bases. Germline V gene lookup returns CDR1 KGHDR and CDR2 SFDVKD. The CDR3 runs 15 residues. CDR3 region: CATSDFGLGANVLTF. The CDR3 DNA sequence: TGTGCCACCAGTGATTTTGGGCTTGGGGCCAACGTCCTGACTTTC.

The chain combines TRBV18 with TRBJ2-2, with 11 bases matching TRBD1. The CDR3 length is 15 residues. The trim removed 3 bases at V and 5 bases at J, leaving 2 bases unmatched. Germline CDR1 is KGHSH and CDR2 is LQKENI. The CDR3 reads CASSPGQGATGELFF. CDR3 DNA: TGTGCCAGCTCACCCGGACAGGGGGCTACCGGGGAGCTGTTTTTT.

The chain uses TRBV3-1 (or the pseudogene TRBV3-2) and TRBJ2-5, with 8 positions matching TRBD2. This CDR3 comprises 13 residues. The J segment lost 8 bases and the V segment lost 8 bases, leaving 10 bases of the junction unmatched. Germline V gene lookup returns CDR1 LGHDT and CDR2 YNNKEL (reference sequence). Here the CDR3 DNA reads TGTGCCAGCGGCGGACTAGCCCCCGGAACCCAGTACTTC. It translates to CASGGLAPGTQYF.

The gene calls are TRBV28 and TRBJ1-5, with TRBD1 identical over 9 bases. The CDR3 runs 19 residues. CDR1 is MDHEN, CDR2 SYDVKM, per germline. V shed 7 bases and J 0 bases; nucleotides not matched to a gene: 16. The CDR3 nucleotides are TGTGCCAGCACCCACCCGGGGGGGACAGGGCAATATAGCAATCAGCCCCAGCATTTT. This translates into CASTHPGGTGQYSNQPQHF.

The genes are TRBV29-1 and TRBJ1-1; a weak D match, TRBD1 (6 bases). Trimming left V 7 bases short and J 5 bases short, with 14 bases between. Germline CDR1 is SQVTM and CDR2 is ANQGSEA. The CDR3 is made up of 12 amino acids. The CDR3 protein is CSATTGGTEAFF. The CDR3 coding sequence is TGCAGCGCTACGACAGGCGGGACTGAAGCTTTCTTT.

The J gene is TRBJ2-2, the V gene TRBV7-3, with TRBD2 identical over 16 bases. Germline CDR1 SGHTA, CDR2 FQGTGA. This CDR3 has 16 amino acids. The junction had 5 bases not matched to a gene; V was cut back by 5 bases and J by 8 bases. In DNA, the CDR3 is TGTGCCAGCAGCCCGGGACTAGCGGGAGGGAAGGGGGAGCTGTTTTTT. It specifies CASSPGLAGGKGELFF.

J is TRBJ1-2 and V is TRBV7-9; perhaps TRBD1 as D (5 bases). Germline CDR1 is SEHNR and CDR2 is FQNEAQ (reference sequence). V gave up 5 bases and J gave up 8 bases, with 15 bases separating them. The CDR3 is 13 amino acids. CDR3 in amino acids: CASSPPGGRGYTF. CDR3 coding DNA: TGTGCCAGCAGCCCCCCGGGGGGTCGGGGCTACACCTTC.

The rearrangement links TRBV6-2 or TRBV6-3 to TRBJ1-1, with 9 bases that match TRBD1. CDR1 MNHEY and CDR2 SVGEGT come from the germline V gene. The CDR3 consists of 16 residues. V lost 6 bases and J lost 4; bases outside the gene matches: 12. In DNA, the CDR3 is TGTGCCAGCAGCCCCACGACAGGGGGGGGAGGCACTGAAGCTTTCTTT. Amino acid sequence: CASSPTTGGGGTEAFF.

In its sample, this clone was seen once. The chain couples TRBV11-3 to TRBJ2-1; a weak D match, TRBD2 (5 bases). Germline CDR1 reads SGHNT; CDR2 reads YENEEA. CDR3 length: 14 residues. V lost 0 bases to trimming and J lost 9 bases, with 12 bases between them. The CDR3, as DNA: TGTGCCAGCAGCTTAGATGGCCTAGCTGGTGAGCAGTTCTTC. The encoded protein is CASSLDGLAGEQFF.

This clone was detected a few times. The J gene is TRBJ1-1, the V gene TRBV18; D remains unclear. Trimming removed 2 bases from V and 1 base from J, with 11 bases in between. Germline V gene lookup returns CDR1 KGHSH and CDR2 LQKENI. This CDR3 is built from 15 residues. The CDR3 DNA reads TGTGCCAGCTCACCAAGTCAAGCGGAGAACACTGAAGCTTTCTTT. The encoded protein is CASSPSQAENTEAFF. Based on the CDR3 plus reference TRBV18 and TRBJ1-1, the full variable domain is NAGVMQNPRHLVRRRGQEARLRCSPMKGHSHVYWYRQLPEEGLKFMVYLQKENIIDESGMPKERFSAEFPKEGPSILRIQQVVRGDSAAYFCASSPSQAENTEAFFGQGTRLTVV.

The genes are TRBV9 and TRBJ1-4, with unresolved D. Per the germline V gene, CDR1 is SGDLS and CDR2 is YYNGEE. The CDR3 length is 13 residues. V was shortened by 3 bases and J by 8 bases, with 11 bases between the two germline ends. The CDR3, as DNA: TGTGCCAGCAGCGACGGGTTTGGGGAAAAACTGTTTTTT. As protein: CASSDGFGEKLFF.

In its sample, this clone was seen once. The chain joins TRBV5-1 to TRBJ1-5; no firm D call. The germline V and J ends were trimmed by 4 bases and 9 bases, with 14 bases remaining between them. Germline V gives CDR1 SGHRS, CDR2 YFSETQ. The CDR3 covers 13 residues. The DNA for the CDR3 is TGCGCCAGCAGCCCCGACCCGGAGGGGCCCCAGCATTTT. This translates into CASSPDPEGPQHF.

This clone was picked up one time. The chain uses TRBV6-2 or TRBV6-3 and TRBJ2-7, with 10 bases fitting TRBD1. This CDR3 contains 17 residues. Germline lookup yields CDR1 MNHEY and CDR2 SVGEGT. The J segment lost 6 bases and the V segment lost 2 bases, leaving 13 bases of the junction unmatched. The CDR3 nucleotides are TGTGCCAGCAGTTACGGGGGGCTCCGGGACAGGGGTTTCGAGCAGTACGTC. Protein: CASSYGGLRDRGFEQYV.

V is TRBV6-5 and J is TRBJ2-1; the D gene is possibly TRBD1 (6 bases). The CDR3 runs to 14 residues. Germline V gene lookup returns CDR1 MNHEY and CDR2 SVGAGI. V was pared by 2 bases and J by 7 bases, with 12 bases between. CDR3 loop: CASSYRTVGNEQFF. CDR3 in DNA: TGTGCCAGCAGTTACCGGACAGTCGGGAATGAGCAGTTCTTC.

This clone is a singleton in its sample. The chain links TRBV7-9 to TRBJ2-2, with D uncertain. Germline values: CDR1 SEHNR, CDR2 FQNEAQ (reference sequence). This CDR3 has 14 residues. V lost 5 bases, J lost 5 bases, and 12 bases lay in between. The CDR3 DNA is TGTGCCAGCAGCCCGCCTCCTAGAACCGGGGAGCTGTTTTTT. Translation: CASSPPPRTGELFF.

This clone was counted once. This chain links TRBV5-1 with TRBJ2-7; TRBD1 agrees at 9 bases. This CDR3 spans 15 amino acids. Germline-derived CDR1 and CDR2 are SGHRS and YFSETQ. Trimming at V came to 2 bases and at J to 0 bases, leaving 3 bases not matched to a gene. CDR3 sequence (DNA): TGCGCCAGCAGCTTCCGGACAGGGGCCTCCTACGAGCAGTACGTC. Its protein is CASSFRTGASYEQYV.

CDR3 sequence: CASSLVGGGGYTF. The CDR3 nucleotides are TGTGCCAGCAGCTTGGTTGGGGGGGGAGGCTACACCTTC. The genes are TRBV5-4 and TRBJ1-2, with D maybe TRBD1 (5 bases). Germline CDR1 reads SGHNT; CDR2 reads YYREEE (reference sequence). Between the trimmed V and J ends, which lost 0 bases and 8 bases, there was a span of 11 bases. This CDR3 is built from 13 residues.

CDR3 DNA sequence: TGCGCCAGCAGCCCCGGGACAGGGCCCCCTCAGCCCCAGCATTTT. This codes for CASSPGTGPPQPQHF. The chain recombines TRBV5-1 with TRBJ1-5, with 9 nucleotides matching TRBD1. The germline CDR1 and CDR2 sequences are SGHRS and YFSETQ. The CDR3 length is 15 residues. The trim removed 4 bases at V and 6 bases at J, leaving 8 bases unmatched.

The J gene is TRBJ2-4, the V gene TRBV7-2; no clear D. The CDR3 has 14 residues. Germline V gene sequence: CDR1 SGHTA, CDR2 FQGNSA. The ends were cut back, 5 bases at V and 0 bases at J, with 8 bases in the middle. For the CDR3, the DNA is TGTGCCAGCAGCGCCCCGGGAGCCAAAAACATTCAGTACTTC. Its protein is CASSAPGAKNIQYF.

CDR3 DNA: TGTGCCAGCAGCGGAGGTCGCGGCGGTACCTACGAGCAGTACTTC. This encodes CASSGGRGGTYEQYF. This chain joins TRBV9 and TRBJ2-7; D remains ambiguous. V lost 3 bases and J lost 2, with 15 bases in between. The CDR3 sequence is 15 residues long. Germline CDR1 reads SGDLS; CDR2 reads YYNGEE.

The genes are TRBV4-2 and TRBJ2-5; TRBD2 aligns across 10 bases. This CDR3 has 13 amino acids. The germline V gene has CDR1 LGHNA and CDR2 YNFKEQ. Trimming took 4 bases from V and 5 from J; bases not matched to a gene: 1. CDR3 amino acids: CASSPSGSETQYF. The CDR3 bases are TGTGCCAGCAGCCCTAGCGGGAGCGAGACCCAGTACTTC.

This chain joins TRBV6-5 and TRBJ1-4; 8 positions match TRBD1. V was pared by 6 bases and J by 4 bases, with 7 bases of the junction left unmatched. The CDR3 covers 15 residues. Germline V CDR1 and CDR2: MNHEY, SVGAGI. The CDR3 reads CASSHQGAGNEKLFF. The CDR3 nucleotides read TGTGCCAGCAGCCACCAGGGGGCCGGTAATGAAAAACTGTTTTTT.

V gene TRBV9 combines with J gene TRBJ1-1; unclear D gene. CDR3 length equals 16 residues. V lost 0 bases and J lost 0, with 12 bases in between. CDR1 and CDR2 from the germline V gene are SGDLS and YYNGEE. Here the CDR3 reads CASSVGRAWLNTEAFF. CDR3 sequence (DNA): TGTGCCAGCAGCGTAGGGAGGGCCTGGCTGAACACTGAAGCTTTCTTT.

A single count supports this clone. The CDR3 DNA follows: TGTGCCAGCAGACCCAGGGTAACCAATGAAAAACTGTTTTTT. This sequence encodes CASRPRVTNEKLFF. The chain uses TRBV6-5 and TRBJ1-4; D possibly corresponds to TRBD1 (5 bases). Germline lookup yields CDR1 MNHEY and CDR2 SVGAGI. V lost 6 bases and J 5 bases, leaving 13 bases between the germline ends. The CDR3 is made up of 14 amino acids.

The rearrangement uses TRBV5-3 and TRBJ1-6; a possible D gene is TRBD1 (6 bases). TRBV5-3 falls under the ORF class, with uncertain function. CDR3 length: 15 residues. V was pared by 1 base and J by 10 bases, with 15 bases between. DNA for the CDR3: TGTGCCAGAAGCTTGAGGTCGACAGGACGGTCACCCCTCCACTTT. Residues: CARSLRSTGRSPLHF.